Following are 25 T cell receptor beta chains from one sample sequenced in a study of cytomegalovirus exposure and HLA in healthy donors. This PCR relied on a set of 60 Vbeta primers and 13 Jbeta primers. This table comes from immunoSEQ multiplex PCR, and its TCRdb copy is limited to in-frame clones, with some not included. This sample has over 85,000 clones, with about 78% found just once. Sequenced input: PBMCs. The source is a man aged 40-49 years in good health and CMV-seronegative.

The CDR3, as DNA: TGTGCCAGCAGCATAGACGGGGGGGCTTTCAACGAGCAGTACTTC. The encoded protein is CASSIDGGAFNEQYF. The rearrangement uses TRBV7-9 and TRBJ2-5, with TRBD2 matching 8 bases. TRBJ2-7 matches the DNA end more closely, so the J call is doubtful. CDR1 and CDR2 (germline): SEHNR, FQNEAQ (reference sequence). CDR3 length equals 15 residues.

The gene calls are TRBV4-1 and TRBJ2-3; 8 nucleotides line up with TRBD2. V shed 4 bases, J shed 4 bases, and the junction held 10 bases outside the gene matches. This CDR3 spans 16 amino acids. Germline V gene sequence: CDR1 MGHRA, CDR2 YSYEKL. CDR3 nucleotides: TGCGCCAGCAGCCCAGCCTGGGGCGGGGGGTCAGATACGCAGTATTTT. It is translated as CASSPAWGGGSDTQYF.

This sequence joins TRBV28 and TRBJ1-5; D remains ambiguous. Germline-derived CDR1 and CDR2 are MDHEN and SYDVKM. Deletions cut 2 bases from V and 0 bases from J, with 5 bases between. This CDR3 region has 14 residues. CDR3 nucleotide sequence: TGTGCCAGCAGTTTACTAACTAGCAATCAGCCCCAGCATTTT. Residues: CASSLLTSNQPQHF.

This clone was seen a handful of times. The V and J genes are TRBV2 and TRBJ1-6; D is ambiguous. The CDR3 extends over 13 amino acids. V gave up 8 bases and J gave up 2 bases, with 7 bases separating them. The germline V gene has CDR1 SNHLY and CDR2 FYNNEI. In DNA, the CDR3 is TGTGCCAGCCGGGAAACCTATAATTCACCCCTCCACTTT. It encodes CASRETYNSPLHF.

V and J are TRBV6-6 and TRBJ2-1; 8 bases map to TRBD1. V shed 4 bases, J shed 4 bases, and the junction held 9 bases outside the gene matches. Germline assignment: CDR1 MNHNY and CDR2 SVGAGI (reference sequence). CDR3 length: 16 residues. The CDR3 DNA reads as TGTGCCAGCAGTTTGGGGAAGGGACAGGTATACAATGAGCAGTTCTTC. As protein: CASSLGKGQVYNEQFF.

The CDR3 spells CASDRLAGGKEQFF. For the CDR3, the DNA is TGTGCCAGCGATAGACTAGCGGGAGGTAAGGAGCAGTTCTTC. The V and J genes are TRBV2 and TRBJ2-1, with 13 bases that match TRBD2. Germline CDR1 SNHLY, CDR2 FYNNEI. The V and J ends lost 8 bases and 10 bases, in that order; junction bases with no gene match: 8. CDR3 length: 14 amino acids.

The J gene is TRBJ1-1, the V gene TRBV6-5; TRBD1 might be the D (6 bases). In germline, CDR1 is MNHEY, CDR2 SVGAGI. The CDR3 loop spans 15 amino acids. Trimming stripped 8 bases from V and 1 base from J, with 17 bases between. CDR3 in amino acids: CASLRSRTANTEAFF. The CDR3 bases are TGTGCCAGCCTGAGATCAAGGACAGCGAACACTGAAGCTTTCTTT.

Here the CDR3 DNA reads TGTGCCAGCAGCTGGGGACAGGGGAACTCTGGAAACACCATATATTTT. Translating gives CASSWGQGNSGNTIYF. This chain connects TRBV5-4 to TRBJ1-3; 10 bases agree with TRBD1. The V gene end was trimmed by 3 bases and the J gene end by 0 bases; junction bases not matched to a gene: 3. The CDR3 spans 16 residues. Germline assignment: CDR1 SGHNT and CDR2 YYREEE (reference sequence).

The gene calls are TRBV7-9 and TRBJ1-5; 7 nucleotides match TRBD1. Germline V gene lookup returns CDR1 SEHNR and CDR2 FQNEAQ (reference sequence). The ends lost 5 bases at V and 6 bases at J; junction bases unmatched: 4. CDR3 size: 13 residues. The CDR3 DNA sequence: TGTGCCAGCAGCCAGGGGGGCGGTCAGCCCCAGCATTTT. Protein sequence: CASSQGGGQPQHF.

A few counts support this clone. The chain has TRBV19 and TRBJ2-7, with a tentative D call TRBD1 (5 bases). Germline lookup yields CDR1 LNHDA and CDR2 SQIVND (reference sequence). This CDR3 is 14 amino acids long. V lost 2 bases and J lost 5, with 13 bases in between. This CDR3 is CASSIIQGGNEQYF. The CDR3 DNA reads TGTGCCAGTAGTATAATTCAGGGTGGAAACGAGCAGTACTTC.

This clone is termed medium-sized (0.01 to 0.1%). V and J are TRBV9 and TRBJ2-3; D may be TRBD1 (5 bases). Germline CDR1 and CDR2: SGDLS and YYNGEE. The CDR3 has 15 residues. The germline V and J ends were trimmed by 3 bases and 1 base, with 12 bases remaining between them. The chain's CDR3 is CASSEGLGGTDTQYF. CDR3 coding DNA: TGTGCCAGCAGCGAGGGCCTAGGGGGCACAGATACGCAGTATTTT.

The gene calls are TRBV28 and TRBJ2-7, with TRBD2 matching over 13 bases. From germline, CDR1 is MDHEN and CDR2 SYDVKM. CDR3 size: 15 residues. J lost 6 bases, V lost 5 bases, and 7 bases had no gene match. For the CDR3, the DNA is TGTGCCAGCAGTCGGGGACTAGCGGGATCAATCGAGCAGTACTTC. This encodes CASSRGLAGSIEQYF.

This chain links TRBV6-4 with TRBJ1-2, with 12 bases matching TRBD1. V lost 9 bases, J lost 6 bases, and 11 bases stayed unmatched. This CDR3 is built from 15 residues. Germline loops: CDR1 MRHNA, CDR2 SNTAGT. CDR3 residues: CARLIRDRGRNGYTF. The CDR3 nucleotides read TGTGCCAGATTAATCCGGGACAGGGGGCGTAATGGCTACACCTTC.

In this sample, this clone turned up once. The sample has other DNA sequences that encode this CDR3 too. The genes are TRBV5-1 and TRBJ1-1; 9 nucleotides line up with TRBD1. CDR3 length: 15 residues. The V and J ends lost 0 bases and 2 bases, in that order; junction bases with no gene match: 2. In germline, CDR1 is SGHRS, CDR2 YFSETQ. This CDR3 is CASSLGGQGNTEAFF. CDR3 nucleotide sequence: TGCGCCAGCAGCTTGGGGGGACAGGGTAACACTGAAGCTTTCTTT.

The chain recombines TRBV30 with TRBJ2-5, with TRBD2 identical over 11 bases. CDR1 GTSNPN and CDR2 SVGIG come from the germline V gene (reference sequence). J gave up 4 bases and V 4 bases, and 2 bases lay outside the gene matches. This CDR3 spans 13 amino acids. CDR3 coding DNA: TGTGCCTGGACTAGCGGGGGGAGAGAGACCCAGTACTTC. It yields the protein CAWTSGGRETQYF.

This chain connects TRBV9 to TRBJ1-5; D call uncertain. V shed 5 bases and J shed 0 bases, with 12 bases lying between them. The CDR3 runs to 15 residues. From germline, CDR1 is SGDLS and CDR2 YYNGEE. CDR3 amino acids: CASRRHRNSNQPQHF. The DNA for the CDR3 is TGTGCCAGCAGAAGACACAGAAATAGCAATCAGCCCCAGCATTTT.

V gene TRBV11-2 combines with J gene TRBJ1-1; D unresolved. The CDR3 has 14 amino acids. Germline values: CDR1 SGHAT, CDR2 FQNNGV. Trimming took off 1 base at V and 2 bases at J, with 8 bases between the two ends. The CDR3 region is CASSLGPGNTEAFF. DNA for the CDR3: TGTGCCAGCAGCTTAGGGCCGGGTAACACTGAAGCTTTCTTT.

The chain has TRBV6-1 and TRBJ1-2; D call uncertain. V was shortened by 5 bases and J by 2 bases, with 9 bases between the two germline ends. The CDR3 runs to 13 residues. Per the germline V gene, CDR1 is MNHNS and CDR2 is SASEGT. CDR3 region: CASSTGINYGYTF. DNA for the CDR3: TGTGCCAGCAGTACCGGGATAAACTATGGCTACACCTTC.

In this sample, this clone turned up once. V and J are TRBV10-3 and TRBJ2-1; the match to TRBD1 covers 10 bases. J lost 8 bases, V lost 5 bases, and 6 bases had no gene match. From germline, CDR1 is ENHRY and CDR2 SYGVKD. This CDR3 contains 14 residues. CDR3 DNA sequence: TGTGCCATCAGTCCGGGACAGGGGTTCGATGAGCAGTTCTTC. Translation gives CAISPGQGFDEQFF.

A few counts support this clone. J is TRBJ1-5 and V is TRBV7-9; D may be TRBD1 (5 bases). From germline, CDR1 is SEHNR and CDR2 FQNEAQ (reference sequence). The CDR3 contains 15 residues. Trimming removed 0 bases at V and 5 bases at J, with 11 bases between. The CDR3 coding sequence is TGTGCCAGCAGCTTAGCCGGGGGAACGGATCAGCCCCAGCATTTT. It yields the protein CASSLAGGTDQPQHF.

The chain employs TRBV5-5 and TRBJ2-5; D remains unclear. The CDR3 has 14 residues. V lost 0 bases and J 2 bases, leaving 8 bases between the germline ends. Germline assignment: CDR1 SGHKS and CDR2 YYEKEE (reference sequence). In DNA, the CDR3 is TGTGCCAGCAGCTTGGGACATTTACAAGAGACCCAGTACTTC. Translation gives CASSLGHLQETQYF.

V usage is TRBV4-1 and J usage is TRBJ1-2; possibly TRBD1 for D (5 bases). The CDR3 totals 17 residues. The V gene's germline CDR1 is MGHRA and CDR2 YSYEKL. The germline V and J ends were trimmed by 0 bases and 4 bases, with 18 bases remaining between them. CDR3 in amino acids: CASSQEVTDPRGYGYTF. In nucleotides, the CDR3 is TGCGCCAGCAGCCAAGAAGTTACAGATCCTAGGGGCTATGGCTACACCTTC.

The rearrangement uses TRBV11-3 and TRBJ2-1; 7 positions match TRBD2. J lost 6 bases, V lost 0 bases, and 8 bases had no gene match. The CDR3 loop spans 16 amino acids. Per germline, CDR1 SGHNT and CDR2 YENEEA. The CDR3 protein is CASSLDLGGSRNEQFF. DNA for the CDR3: TGTGCCAGCAGCTTAGATTTGGGGGGGAGTCGCAATGAGCAGTTCTTC.

The chain uses TRBV5-1 and TRBJ2-1; tentatively, D is TRBD2 (6 bases). The V and J ends lost 4 bases and 4 bases respectively, with 15 bases between them. Germline-derived CDR1 and CDR2 are SGHRS and YFSETQ. This CDR3 is built from 15 residues. The CDR3: CASSPGLPVYNEQFF. The CDR3 DNA reads TGCGCCAGCAGCCCGGGACTTCCGGTATACAATGAGCAGTTCTTC.

The chain has TRBV7-8 and TRBJ1-6, with D possibly matching TRBD1 (6 bases). CDR1 SGHVS and CDR2 FQNEAQ come from the germline V gene. Between the trimmed V and J ends, which lost 5 bases and 6 bases, there was a span of 17 bases. The CDR3 spans 16 residues. The CDR3 nucleotides read TGTGCCAGCAGCCCTAGAGGTGCGGGGGCTAATTCACCCCTCCACTTT. This codes for CASSPRGAGANSPLHF.